This TCR beta chain was documented in a study of CD8+CD57+ T cells in acquired aplastic anemia. This clonotype has more than one count but fewer than ten. Germline trimming cut 10 bases from V and 7 bases from J; bases unmatched to any gene: 14. This CDR3 spans 14 amino acids. CDR1 and CDR2 from the germline V gene are SGHTA and FQGNSA. Genomic DNA served as template for TCR beta VDJ and CDR3 profiling. TCRdb re-derived calls from the reads in MiXCR, one entry per CDR3 protein. Of about 130,000 distinct CDR3 sequences listed, 48% are singletons. The TCR comes from a human donor in good health, serving as a control. Material for sequencing was sorted CD4+, CD8+, or CD8+CD57+ T cells (not recorded which) from PBMCs. This chain joins TRBV7-2 and TRBJ2-7; 9 bases fit TRBD2. Here the CDR3 DNA reads TGTGCCAACTCACCACCGGGACTAGCAACTGAGCAGTACTTC. Protein product: CANSPPGLATEQYF.